This T cell receptor (beta chain) was captured in a study of T cells after yellow fever vaccination. Study observations and caveats: Contamination of FACS-sorted repertoires by abundant clonotypes from the bulk population could occur. Just a small share of clonotypes turned up in the CD4 compartment as well as the CD8 compartment.

The table lists this clonotype with many counts. The antigen remains unidentified. Germline V lookup: CDR1 SQVTM, CDR2 ANQGSEA. This CDR3 is 13 amino acids long. Trimming removed 2 bases at V and 0 bases at J, with 5 bases between. TCR cDNA was made by 5'RACE template switching, adding a universal primer site and UMIs. TCRdb re-analysed the 5' RACE reads in MiXCR, keeping a single row per CDR3 protein. The sample has about 400,000 distinct CDR3 sequences, roughly 10% seen once. V gene TRBV29-1 combines with J gene TRBJ1-5; no reliable D call. The source material was PBMCs, sampled on the day of the first yellow fever vaccination. The TCR was taken from a man in his late teens or twenties who received the YFV17D yellow fever vaccine. In DNA, the CDR3 is TGCAGCGTTGAATTCGATAGCAATCAGCCCCAGCATTTT. Amino acids: CSVEFDSNQPQHF.